The 19 T cell receptor beta chains below all came from one sample that was sequenced in a study of early T cells in non-severe SARS-CoV-2 infection (dated by TCRdb to 2020 to 2023). Receptor amplification or capture employed 5' RACE. These reads were obtained on a NextSeq 500. Using fastp at Q25 and MiXCR, TCRdb reprocessed the public reads and kept productive beta chains. Identical CDR3 protein sequences are pooled into one entry, listed with their most common genes and DNA. Counted in this sample were 70,000 to 75,000 distinct CDR3 sequences; roughly an eighth of them appeared once. Of the sample, more than 12% falls within the top ten clones. What was sequenced was whole blood. Receptor source: an adult who was a healthcare worker with PCR-confirmed SARS-CoV-2 infection or an uninfected control (not recorded which).

This clonotype was recorded at least ten times. The chain recombines TRBV11-2 with TRBJ2-7; TRBD2 is a possible D gene (5 bases). The CDR3 runs to 16 residues. Germline CDR1 SGHAT, CDR2 FQNNGV. The V end lost 1 base, the J end lost 5 bases, and 18 bases lay between the germline ends. The CDR3 sequence is CASSLVRGPRSHEQYF. The CDR3 DNA is TGTGCCAGCAGCTTAGTCCGAGGGCCAAGGAGCCACGAGCAGTACTTC.

There are a few counts of this clonotype. The chain couples TRBV5-1 to TRBJ1-1, with D uncertain. V was trimmed by 4 bases and J by 8 bases, leaving 12 bases between them. CDR1 is SGHRS and CDR2 is YFSETQ in the germline V gene. The CDR3 length is 12 residues. CDR3 in DNA: TGCGCCAGCAGCCGCCGGGCAGGAGAAGCTTTCTTT. Translation: CASSRRAGEAFF.

This clonotype occurred many times. The chain links TRBV5-1 to TRBJ2-2; D possibly corresponds to TRBD1 (6 bases). Trimming removed 5 bases at V and 1 base at J, with 15 bases between. The CDR3 spans 16 residues. Germline lookup yields CDR1 SGHRS and CDR2 YFSETQ. CDR3 DNA sequence: TGCGCCAGCAGTTTCACAGGGTCCCGGAACACCGGGGAGCTGTTTTTT. Translated: CASSFTGSRNTGELFF.

This clonotype was seen many times. The chain uses TRBV6-4 and TRBJ2-1, with D tentatively TRBD2 (6 bases). The CDR3 contains 15 residues. V lost 4 bases, J lost 2 bases, and 12 bases lay in between. Germline CDR1 is MRHNA and CDR2 is SNTAGT. CDR3 bases: TGTGCCAGCAGTGGGGACGGGGGAGCCTACAATGAGCAGTTCTTC. It translates to CASSGDGGAYNEQFF.

Many counts were recorded for this clonotype. The V and J genes are TRBV29-1 and TRBJ2-3; D perhaps matches TRBD1 (6 bases). Germline V gives CDR1 SQVTM, CDR2 ANQGSEA. V lost 6 bases and J lost 0, with 13 bases in between. The CDR3 length is 14 residues. The CDR3 region has the DNA TGCAGCGTCGCCTCAGGGGCCAGCACAGATACGCAGTATTTT. Encoded protein: CSVASGASTDTQYF.

This chain joins TRBV3-1 and TRBJ1-6; tentative D call: TRBD1 (6 bases). V lost 1 base, J lost 7 bases, and 14 bases lay in between. Germline CDR1 reads LGHDT; CDR2 reads YNNKEL (reference sequence). The CDR3 covers 16 residues. DNA of the CDR3: TGTGCCAGCAGCCAAGCAGATAGGACAGAAAATTCACCCCTCCACTTT. Translating it yields CASSQADRTENSPLHF.

CDR3 residues: CASSAGRGNQPQHF. For the CDR3, the DNA is TGTGCCAGCAGTGCCGGGAGGGGCAATCAGCCCCAGCATTTT. The chain recombines TRBV28 with TRBJ1-5, with unresolved D. The V and J ends lost 5 bases and 2 bases respectively, with 10 bases between them. Germline lookup yields CDR1 MDHEN and CDR2 SYDVKM. The CDR3 is 14 residues long.

This clonotype was counted ten times or more. The rearrangement uses TRBV14 and TRBJ1-1, with a possible D match to TRBD1 (5 bases). Germline loops: CDR1 SGHDN, CDR2 FVKESK. The CDR3 has 15 amino acids. V was shortened by 4 bases and J by 1 base, with 13 bases between the two germline ends. CDR3 nucleotide sequence: TGTGCCAGCAGCCTACGGGACCTACCGAACACTGAAGCTTTCTTT. This gives the protein CASSLRDLPNTEAFF.

The chain is built from TRBV18 and TRBJ1-3; 8 nucleotides line up with TRBD1. CDR1 is KGHSH, CDR2 LQKENI, per germline. The CDR3 is 14 amino acids. Losses at the gene ends were 3 bases for V and 2 bases for J; bases not matched to a gene: 0. The CDR3 DNA reads as TGTGCCAGCTCACCGGGACAGGCTGGAAACACCATATATTTT. Amino acid sequence: CASSPGQAGNTIYF.

This clonotype was detected a few times. This chain joins TRBV2 and TRBJ1-5, with TRBD1 matching 8 bases. Germline CDR1 and CDR2: SNHLY and FYNNEI. This CDR3 comprises 14 residues. V shed 6 bases, J shed 4 bases, and the junction held 5 bases outside the gene matches. CDR3 DNA sequence: TGTGCCAGCAGACGCAGGGGGCTAAATCAGCCCCAGCATTTT. Translation: CASRRRGLNQPQHF.

This clonotype showed up many times. DNA for the CDR3: TGCAGCGTTGAGGACAGGGGGCAGAACGAGCAGTACTTC. Translation: CSVEDRGQNEQYF. V gene TRBV29-1 combines with J gene TRBJ2-7, with 11 bases fitting TRBD1. The CDR3 covers 13 residues. Losses at the gene ends were 3 bases for V and 5 bases for J; bases not matched to a gene: 3. Per the germline V gene, CDR1 is SQVTM and CDR2 is ANQGSEA.

V is TRBV5-6 and J is TRBJ1-1; D may be TRBD1 (5 bases). V was clipped by 4 bases and J by 4 bases, with 23 bases between them. The CDR3 spans 17 residues. From germline, CDR1 is SGHDT and CDR2 YYEEEE. CDR3 amino acids: CASSPSKNVVTGTEAFF. The CDR3, as DNA: TGTGCCAGCAGCCCCTCAAAGAATGTAGTTACAGGCACTGAAGCTTTCTTT.

The chain carries TRBV28 and TRBJ2-1; 9 bases are a match to TRBD2. The CDR3 consists of 16 residues. V lost 5 bases to trimming and J lost 10 bases; unmatched junction nucleotides: 15. Germline CDR1 is MDHEN and CDR2 is SYDVKM. The CDR3 region is CASSPVPGLAAREQFF. The CDR3 DNA follows: TGTGCCAGCAGTCCCGTCCCGGGACTAGCCGCTAGGGAGCAGTTCTTC. The whole variable domain, remainder taken from reference TRBV28 and TRBJ2-1, is DVKVTQSSRYLVKRTGEKVFLECVQDMDHENMFWYRQDPGLGLRLIYFSYDVKMKEKGDIPEGYSVSREKKERFSLILESASTNQTSMYLCASSPVPGLAAREQFFGPGTRLTVL.

This clonotype has a handful of counts. The V gene is TRBV14, the J gene TRBJ2-1; a weak D match, TRBD1 (5 bases). Trimming cost V 6 bases and J 6 bases, with 18 bases left between them. The CDR3 has 15 amino acids. The V gene's germline CDR1 is SGHDN and CDR2 FVKESK. Here the CDR3 DNA reads TGTGCCAGCAGTCCCCAACCCCTTAGGGGCAATGAGCAGTTCTTC. This encodes CASSPQPLRGNEQFF.

This clonotype was seen more than once but under ten times. The chain joins TRBV9 to TRBJ1-1; D perhaps matches TRBD1 (5 bases). The germline CDR1 and CDR2 sequences are SGDLS and YYNGEE. Trimming took 5 bases from V and 1 from J, leaving 15 bases between them. The CDR3 sequence is 15 residues long. The CDR3 sequence is CASSVQGGTNTEAFF. In DNA form, the CDR3 reads TGTGCCAGCAGTGTCCAGGGAGGGACGAACACTGAAGCTTTCTTT.

The chain joins TRBV6-5 to TRBJ2-7; 8 positions match TRBD1. V lost 0 bases to trimming and J lost 0 bases; unmatched junction nucleotides: 4. The V gene's germline CDR1 is MNHEY and CDR2 SVGAGI. The CDR3 loop spans 16 amino acids. The CDR3 DNA is TGTGCCAGCAGTTACTCCCGGACAGGGACCTCCTACGAGCAGTACTTC. It is translated as CASSYSRTGTSYEQYF.

This clonotype occurred many times. J is TRBJ2-7 and V is TRBV6-2 or TRBV6-3; D possibly corresponds to TRBD1 (5 bases). The germline V and J ends were trimmed by 0 bases and 8 bases, with 14 bases remaining between them. The CDR3 runs 14 residues. The germline gives CDR1 MNHEY, CDR2 SVGEGT. In DNA form, the CDR3 reads TGTGCCAGCAGTTACTCGAGAAGGGGCCAAAAGCAGTACTTC. It codes for CASSYSRRGQKQYF.

This clonotype was recorded many times. V usage is TRBV3-1 and J usage is TRBJ2-2; D not resolved. Germline CDR1 reads LGHDT; CDR2 reads YNNKEL (reference sequence). V lost 5 bases, J lost 5 bases, and 6 bases lay in between. This CDR3 contains 12 residues. In DNA form, the CDR3 reads TGTGCCAGCAGCGACCGTACCGGGGAGCTGTTTTTT. It encodes CASSDRTGELFF.

Only a few counts were recorded for this clonotype. This chain connects TRBV7-3 to TRBJ1-1; D call uncertain. Per germline, CDR1 SGHTA and CDR2 FQGTGA. V was pared by 5 bases and J by 1 base, with 11 bases between. The CDR3 is 14 amino acids. The DNA for the CDR3 is TGTGCCAGCAGCGAAGGCAAAGCGAACACTGAAGCTTTCTTT. It translates to CASSEGKANTEAFF.